The rows below give T cell receptor beta chains drawn from one sample of a study of response to subunit inactivated influenza vaccine. One entry per CDR3 protein results from TCRdb running MiXCR on the RT-PCR reads. The sample carries approximately 730,000 distinct CDR3 sequences, around 14% recorded once. The specimen comprised PBMCs from blood, sampled about 14 days before vaccination. The receptors come from a man aged 50-60 years who received an inactivated influenza vaccine. CDR3s include the opening cysteine and the closing phenylalanine or tryptophan. Fields, in order: J gene, V gene, CDR3 protein.

>TRBJ2-1|TRBV3-1
CASSPRRGEQFF
>TRBJ2-4|TRBV7-9
CASSFNRGSAKNIQYF
>TRBJ2-7|TRBV2
CASALGDRGNVAYEQYF
>TRBJ2-2|TRBV6-2/TRBV6-3
CASSYTPYTGELFF
>TRBJ2-3|TRBV4-1
CASSQDYSGRNTDTQYF
>TRBJ2-2|TRBV20-1
CSARGFRTANTGELFF
>TRBJ2-1|TRBV5-1
CASSLAGGVRDEQFF
>TRBJ1-6|TRBV10-3
CAIRDRGNSPLHF
>TRBJ2-5|TRBV24-1
CATSDRNRGETQYF
>TRBJ2-5|TRBV4-3
CASSQDISGTRQETQYF
>TRBJ2-5|TRBV7-2
CASSLVAGNGQETQYF
>TRBJ2-1|TRBV4-3
CASSQSRTGVSYNEQFF
>TRBJ1-3|TRBV12-3/TRBV12-4
CASSLETGRNTIYF
>TRBJ1-1|TRBV4-1
CASSLNQPGVTEAFF
>TRBJ2-3|TRBV5-1
CASSSDGGIPTDTQYF
>TRBJ2-2|TRBV12-3/TRBV12-4
CASSAGTANTGELFF
>TRBJ2-2|TRBV11-2
CASSLPTGLAINTGELFF
>TRBJ2-1|TRBV10-3
CAISGTGAGNEQFF
>TRBJ1-4|TRBV4-3
CASSQDSMGSTNEKLFF
>TRBJ2-5|TRBV12-3/TRBV12-4
CASSPGLAGGMQETQYF
>TRBJ2-7|TRBV28
CASRDRGFLHSYEQYF
>TRBJ1-5|TRBV10-2
CASSERSNQPQHF
>TRBJ2-4|TRBV3-1
CASSWTSGGPKNIQYF
>TRBJ2-7|TRBV3-1
CASSQRKGGFYEQYF
>TRBJ1-6|TRBV3-1
CASSRNADSNNSPLHF
>TRBJ2-7|TRBV18
CASSPRTGKGEQYF
>TRBJ1-2|TRBV7-9
CASSQTGTVYGYTF
>TRBJ2-1|TRBV6-2/TRBV6-3
CASSYPGTYNEQFF
>TRBJ1-2|TRBV6-5
CASSYVGSGGYTF
>TRBJ2-5|TRBV20-1
CSASPAGETQYF
>TRBJ1-6|TRBV7-2
CASSPQHVNNSPLHF
>TRBJ2-1|TRBV20-1
CSASLAGVSNEQFF
>TRBJ2-1|TRBV4-3
CASSQEGLSSYNEQFF
>TRBJ2-3|TRBV12-3/TRBV12-4
CASSLRLSDTQYF
>TRBJ2-3|TRBV14
CASSLQGVTHYF
>TRBJ2-1|TRBV29-1
CSALSGTSGYNEQFF
>TRBJ1-5|TRBV2
CASSEARAGVSNQPQHF
>TRBJ1-1|TRBV20-1
CSATRQGGKAFF
>TRBJ2-3|TRBV28
CASSPVPRTDTQYF
>TRBJ2-7|TRBV7-9
CASSPPGTEGEQYF